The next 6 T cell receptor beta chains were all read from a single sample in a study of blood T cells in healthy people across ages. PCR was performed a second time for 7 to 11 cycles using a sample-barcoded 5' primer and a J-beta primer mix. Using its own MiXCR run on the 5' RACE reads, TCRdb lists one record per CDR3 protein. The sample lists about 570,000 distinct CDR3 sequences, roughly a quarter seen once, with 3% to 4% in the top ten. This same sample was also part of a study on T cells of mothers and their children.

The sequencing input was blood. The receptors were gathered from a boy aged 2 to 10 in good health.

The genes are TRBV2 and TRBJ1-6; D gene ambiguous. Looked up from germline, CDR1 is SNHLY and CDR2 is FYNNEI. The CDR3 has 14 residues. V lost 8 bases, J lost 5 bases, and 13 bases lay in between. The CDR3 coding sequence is TGTGCCAGCTCCCCCAGACGGGATAATTCACCCCTCCACTTT. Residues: CASSPRRDNSPLHF. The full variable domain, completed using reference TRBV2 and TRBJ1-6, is EPEVTQTPSHQVTQMGQEVILRCVPISNHLYFYWYRQILGQKVEFLVSFYNNEISEKSEIFDDQFSVERPDGSNFTLKIRSTKLEDSAMYFCASSPRRDNSPLHFGNGTRLTVT.

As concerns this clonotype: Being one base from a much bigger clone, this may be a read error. Here the CDR3 reads CASSPWRGEKLFF. The DNA for the CDR3 is TGTGCCAGCAGCCCTTGGAGAGGAGAAAAACTGTTTTTT. The chain is built from TRBV7-8 and TRBJ1-4; the D is unclear. The germline V gene encodes CDR1 SGHVS and CDR2 FQNEAQ. The CDR3 has 13 amino acids. Trimming removed 5 bases at V and 8 bases at J, with 12 bases between.

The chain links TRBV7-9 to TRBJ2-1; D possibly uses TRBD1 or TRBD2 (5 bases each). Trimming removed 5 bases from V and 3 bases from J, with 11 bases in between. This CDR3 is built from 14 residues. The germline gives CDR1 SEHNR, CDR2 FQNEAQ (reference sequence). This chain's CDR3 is CASSPGRIYNEQFF. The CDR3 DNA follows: TGTGCCAGCAGCCCGGGACGCATCTACAATGAGCAGTTCTTC.

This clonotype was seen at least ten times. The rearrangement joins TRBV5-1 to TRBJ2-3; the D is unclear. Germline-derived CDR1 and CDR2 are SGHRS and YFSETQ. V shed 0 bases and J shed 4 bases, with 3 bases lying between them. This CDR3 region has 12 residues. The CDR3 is CASSLAADTQYF. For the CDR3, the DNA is TGCGCCAGCAGCTTGGCGGCAGATACGCAGTATTTT. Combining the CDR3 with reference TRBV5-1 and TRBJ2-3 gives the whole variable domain KAGVTQTPRYLIKTRGQQVTLSCSPISGHRSVSWYQQTPGQGLQFLFEYFSETQRNKGNFPGRFSGRQFSNSRSEMNVSTLELGDSALYLCASSLAADTQYFGPGTRLTVL.

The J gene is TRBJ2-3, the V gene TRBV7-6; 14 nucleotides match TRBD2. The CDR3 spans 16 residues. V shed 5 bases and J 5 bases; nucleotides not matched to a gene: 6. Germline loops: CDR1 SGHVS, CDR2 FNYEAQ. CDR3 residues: CASSHRLAGGQDTQYF. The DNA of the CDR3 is TGTGCCAGCAGCCACCGACTAGCGGGGGGGCAAGATACGCAGTATTTT.

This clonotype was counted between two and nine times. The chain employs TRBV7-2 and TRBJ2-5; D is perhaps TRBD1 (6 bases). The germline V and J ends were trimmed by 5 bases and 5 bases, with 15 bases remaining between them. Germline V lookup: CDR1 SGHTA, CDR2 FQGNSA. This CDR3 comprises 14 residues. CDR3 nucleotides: TGTGCCAGCAGCCCCTCTCTGGGGGCGGAGACCCAGTACTTC. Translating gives CASSPSLGAETQYF.